This TCR beta chain came from a study of CD8 T cells in Susac syndrome. This clonotype came up once. Random hexamers served to reverse transcribe roughly 0.5 to 1 ug RNA. TCRdb reanalysed the immunoSEQ multiplex PCR reads using MiXCR and keeps one entry per CDR3 protein. The sample records almost 450,000 distinct CDR3 sequences, more than 80% being singletons. Trimming pared 4 bases from V and 4 bases from J, leaving 13 bases between. The CDR3 runs 15 residues. The germline gives CDR1 LGHDT, CDR2 YNNKEL (reference sequence). Sample: CD8+ T cells from PBMCs. The gene calls are TRBV3-1 and TRBJ2-2, with TRBD2 as a possible D gene (5 bases). The origin of this receptor is a human donor with multiple sclerosis. DNA of the CDR3: TGTGCCAGCAGCCTCGAGGGTGGAACCACCGGGGAGCTGTTTTTT. It translates to CASSLEGGTTGELFF. Filled out from reference TRBV3-1 and TRBJ2-2, the complete variable domain reads DTAVSQTPKYLVTQMGNDKSIKCEQNLGHDTMYWYKQDSKKFLKIMFSYNNKELIINETVPNRFSPKSPDKAHLNLHINSLELGDSAVYFCASSLEGGTTGELFFGEGSRLTVL.